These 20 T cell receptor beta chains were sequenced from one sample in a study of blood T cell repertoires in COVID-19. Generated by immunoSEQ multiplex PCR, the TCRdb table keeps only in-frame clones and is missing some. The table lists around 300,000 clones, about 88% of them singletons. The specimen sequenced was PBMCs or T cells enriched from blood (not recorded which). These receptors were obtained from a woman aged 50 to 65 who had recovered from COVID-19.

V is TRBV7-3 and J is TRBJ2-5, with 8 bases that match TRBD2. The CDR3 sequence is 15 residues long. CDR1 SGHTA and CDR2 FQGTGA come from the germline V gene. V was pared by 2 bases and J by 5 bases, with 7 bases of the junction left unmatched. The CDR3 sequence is CASSLGGSGTETQYF. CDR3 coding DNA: TGTGCCAGCAGCTTAGGGGGTAGCGGGACGGAGACCCAGTACTTC.

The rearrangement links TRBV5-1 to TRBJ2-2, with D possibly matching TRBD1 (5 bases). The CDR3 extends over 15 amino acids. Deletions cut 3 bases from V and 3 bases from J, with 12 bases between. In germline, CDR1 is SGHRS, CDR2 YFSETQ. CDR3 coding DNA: TGCGCCAGCAGCTCAGGGTCCTCGTACACCGGGGAGCTGTTTTTT. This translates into CASSSGSSYTGELFF.

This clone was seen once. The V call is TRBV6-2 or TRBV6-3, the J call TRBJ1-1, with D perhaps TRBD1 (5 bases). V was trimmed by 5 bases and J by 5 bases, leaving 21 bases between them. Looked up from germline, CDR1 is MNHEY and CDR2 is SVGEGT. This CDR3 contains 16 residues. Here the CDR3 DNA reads TGTGCCAGCAGTCCACAGATTTCAGGGTCACGGACTGAAGCTTTCTTT. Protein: CASSPQISGSRTEAFF.

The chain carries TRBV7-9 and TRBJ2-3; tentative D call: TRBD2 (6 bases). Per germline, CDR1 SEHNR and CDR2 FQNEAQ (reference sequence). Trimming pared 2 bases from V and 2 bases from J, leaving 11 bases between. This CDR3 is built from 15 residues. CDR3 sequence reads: CASSLLALPTDTQYF. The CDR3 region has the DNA TGTGCCAGCAGCTTACTAGCGCTACCCACAGATACGCAGTATTTT.

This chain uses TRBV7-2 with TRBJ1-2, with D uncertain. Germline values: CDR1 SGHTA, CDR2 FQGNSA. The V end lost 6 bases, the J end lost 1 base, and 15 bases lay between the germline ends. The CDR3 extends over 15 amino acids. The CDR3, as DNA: TGTGCCAGCAGTCTCCGTCCAGAAATTAACTATGGCTACACCTTC. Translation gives CASSLRPEINYGYTF.

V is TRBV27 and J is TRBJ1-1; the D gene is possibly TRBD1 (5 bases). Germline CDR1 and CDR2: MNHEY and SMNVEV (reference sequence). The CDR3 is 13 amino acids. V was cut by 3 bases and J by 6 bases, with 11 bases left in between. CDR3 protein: CASSLGGAAEAFF. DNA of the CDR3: TGTGCCAGCAGTTTGGGCGGGGCGGCTGAAGCTTTCTTT.

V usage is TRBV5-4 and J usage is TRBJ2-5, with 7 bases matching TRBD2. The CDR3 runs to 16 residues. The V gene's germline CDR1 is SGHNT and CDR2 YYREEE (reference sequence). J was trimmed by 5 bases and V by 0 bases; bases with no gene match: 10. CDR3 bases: TGTGCCAGCAGCTTGGAGACTAGCAGGGTACGCGAGACCCAGTACTTC. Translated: CASSLETSRVRETQYF.

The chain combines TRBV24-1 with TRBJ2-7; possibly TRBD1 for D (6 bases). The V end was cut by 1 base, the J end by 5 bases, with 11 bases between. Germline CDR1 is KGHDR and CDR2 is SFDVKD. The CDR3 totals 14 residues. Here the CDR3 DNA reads TGTGCCACCAGTGATTTTGGGCAGGGGAACGAGCAGTACTTC. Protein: CATSDFGQGNEQYF.

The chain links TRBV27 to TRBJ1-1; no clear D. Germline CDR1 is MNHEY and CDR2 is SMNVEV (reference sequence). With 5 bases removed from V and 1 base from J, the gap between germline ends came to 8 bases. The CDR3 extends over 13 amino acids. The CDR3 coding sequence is TGTGCCAGCAGTAGTCGGGGGAACACTGAAGCTTTCTTT. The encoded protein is CASSSRGNTEAFF.

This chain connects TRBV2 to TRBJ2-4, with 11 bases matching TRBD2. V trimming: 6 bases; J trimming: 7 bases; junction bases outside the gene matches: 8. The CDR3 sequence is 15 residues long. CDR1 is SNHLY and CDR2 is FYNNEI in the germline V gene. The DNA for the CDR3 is TGTGCCAGCAGCGCGACTAGCGGGGAACCGAACATTCAGTACTTC. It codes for CASSATSGEPNIQYF.

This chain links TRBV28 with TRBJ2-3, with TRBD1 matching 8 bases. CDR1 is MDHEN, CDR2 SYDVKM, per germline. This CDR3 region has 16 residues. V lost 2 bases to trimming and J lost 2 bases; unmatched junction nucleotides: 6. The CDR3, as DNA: TGTGCCAGCAGTTTAAGGGGACAGGCTTACACAGATACGCAGTATTTT. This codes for CASSLRGQAYTDTQYF.

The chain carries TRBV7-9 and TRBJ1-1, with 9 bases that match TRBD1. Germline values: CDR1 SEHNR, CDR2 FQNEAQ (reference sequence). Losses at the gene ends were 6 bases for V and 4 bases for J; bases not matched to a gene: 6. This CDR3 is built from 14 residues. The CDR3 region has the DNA TGTGCCAGCAGGCCCTCGGGACAGGGCACTGAAGCTTTCTTT. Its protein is CASRPSGQGTEAFF.

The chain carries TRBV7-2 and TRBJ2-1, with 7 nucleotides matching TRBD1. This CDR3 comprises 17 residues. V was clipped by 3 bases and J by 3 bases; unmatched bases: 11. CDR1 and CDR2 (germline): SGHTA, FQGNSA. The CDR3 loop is CASSFTGVQGLYNEQFF. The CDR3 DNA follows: TGTGCCAGCAGCTTTACAGGGGTCCAAGGCCTCTACAATGAGCAGTTCTTC.

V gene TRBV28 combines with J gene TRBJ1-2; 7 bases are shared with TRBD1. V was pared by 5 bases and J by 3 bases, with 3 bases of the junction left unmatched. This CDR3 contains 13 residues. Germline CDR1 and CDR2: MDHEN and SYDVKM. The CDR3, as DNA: TGTGCCAGCAGTCCCGGGACAGACTATGGCTACACCTTC. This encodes CASSPGTDYGYTF.

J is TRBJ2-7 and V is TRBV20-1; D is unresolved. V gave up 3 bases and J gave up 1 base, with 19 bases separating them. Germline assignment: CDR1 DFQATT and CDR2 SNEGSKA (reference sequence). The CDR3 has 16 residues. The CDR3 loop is CSASPSHLSRSYEQYF. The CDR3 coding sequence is TGCAGTGCTAGTCCAAGCCATCTTTCCCGGTCCTACGAGCAGTACTTC.

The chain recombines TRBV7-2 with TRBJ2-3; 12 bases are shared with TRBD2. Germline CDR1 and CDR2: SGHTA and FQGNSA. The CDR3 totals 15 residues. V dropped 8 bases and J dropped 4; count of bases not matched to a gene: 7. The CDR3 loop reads CASSRLAGVSDTQYF. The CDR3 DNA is TGTGCCAGCTCCCGACTAGCGGGAGTTTCAGATACGCAGTATTTT.

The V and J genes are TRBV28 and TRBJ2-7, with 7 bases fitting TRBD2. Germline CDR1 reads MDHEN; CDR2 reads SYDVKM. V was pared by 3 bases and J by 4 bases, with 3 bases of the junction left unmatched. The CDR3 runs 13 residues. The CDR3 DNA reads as TGTGCCAGCAGTTTCGGGGGGTCGTACGAGCAGTACTTC. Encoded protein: CASSFGGSYEQYF.

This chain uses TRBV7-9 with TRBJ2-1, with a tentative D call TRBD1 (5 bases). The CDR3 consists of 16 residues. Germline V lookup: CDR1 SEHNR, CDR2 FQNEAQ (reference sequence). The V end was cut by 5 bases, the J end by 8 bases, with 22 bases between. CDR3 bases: TGTGCCAGCAGCCCAGATGGGGCTAGTCGGGTCGATGAGCAGTTCTTC. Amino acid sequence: CASSPDGASRVDEQFF.

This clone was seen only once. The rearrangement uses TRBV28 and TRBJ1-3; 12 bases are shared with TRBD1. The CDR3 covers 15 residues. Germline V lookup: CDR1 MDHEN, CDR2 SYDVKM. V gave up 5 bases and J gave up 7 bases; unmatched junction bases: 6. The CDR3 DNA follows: TGTGCCAGCAGTCCGAGGGGACAGGGGGCGAACACCATATATTTT. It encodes CASSPRGQGANTIYF. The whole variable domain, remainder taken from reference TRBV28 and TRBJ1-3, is DVKVTQSSRYLVKRTGEKVFLECVQDMDHENMFWYRQDPGLGLRLIYFSYDVKMKEKGDIPEGYSVSREKKERFSLILESASTNQTSMYLCASSPRGQGANTIYFGEGSWLTVV.

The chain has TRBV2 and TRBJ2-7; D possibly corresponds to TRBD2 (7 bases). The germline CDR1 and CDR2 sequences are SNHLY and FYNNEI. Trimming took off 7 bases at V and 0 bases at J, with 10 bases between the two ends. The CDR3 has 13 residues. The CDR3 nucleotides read TGTGCCAGCAAGGGGGGGAGCTCCTACGAGCAGTACTTC. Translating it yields CASKGGSSYEQYF.